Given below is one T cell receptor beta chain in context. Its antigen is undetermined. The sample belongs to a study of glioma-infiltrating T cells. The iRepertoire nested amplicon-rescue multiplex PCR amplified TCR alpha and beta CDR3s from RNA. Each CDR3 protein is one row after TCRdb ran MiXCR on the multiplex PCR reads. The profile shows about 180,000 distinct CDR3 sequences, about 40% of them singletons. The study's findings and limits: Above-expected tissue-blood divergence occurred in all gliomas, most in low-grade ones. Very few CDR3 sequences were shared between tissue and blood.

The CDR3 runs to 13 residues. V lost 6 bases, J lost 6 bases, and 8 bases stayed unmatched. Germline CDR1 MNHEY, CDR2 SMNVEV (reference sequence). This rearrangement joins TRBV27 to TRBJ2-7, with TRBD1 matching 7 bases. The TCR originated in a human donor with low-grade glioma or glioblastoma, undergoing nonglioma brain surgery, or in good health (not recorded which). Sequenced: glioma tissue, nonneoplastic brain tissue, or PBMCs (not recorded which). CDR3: CASSLTGACEQYF. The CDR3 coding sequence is TGTGCCAGCAGCCTAACAGGGGCATGCGAGCAGTACTTC.